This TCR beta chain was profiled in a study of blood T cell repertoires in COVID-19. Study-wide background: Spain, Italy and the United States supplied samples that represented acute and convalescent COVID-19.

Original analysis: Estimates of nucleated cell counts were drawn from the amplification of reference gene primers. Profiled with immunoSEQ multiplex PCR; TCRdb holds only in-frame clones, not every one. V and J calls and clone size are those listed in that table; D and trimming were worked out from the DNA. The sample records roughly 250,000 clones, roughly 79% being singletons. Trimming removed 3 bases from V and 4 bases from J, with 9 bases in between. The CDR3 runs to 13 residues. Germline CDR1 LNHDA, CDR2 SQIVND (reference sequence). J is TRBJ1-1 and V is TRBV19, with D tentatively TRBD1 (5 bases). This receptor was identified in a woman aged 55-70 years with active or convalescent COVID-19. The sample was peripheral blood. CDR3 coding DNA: TGTGCCAGTAGTATTTGGGGCACCACTGAAGCTTTCTTT. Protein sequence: CASSIWGTTEAFF.